This T cell receptor (beta chain) was identified in a study of vaccination effects on CD4 cells after COVID-19. Overall study context: The participants, recipients of two vaccine doses, got either BNT162b2 or mRNA-1273. At 16 days and one week before vaccination, a couple of convalescent patients gave samples.

ViraFEST assay sequencing came after antigen-specific CD4+ T cells were expanded with viral peptide pools. An approximately nine-day culture period preceded the isolation of CD4+ T cells. The person had PCR-confirmed SARS-CoV-2 infection between March and December 2020. PBMC were cultured at roughly 2 million per well with 10 IU/ml IL-2 and 7.5 to 10 ug/ml peptides. A half-medium replacement with IL-2 medium was carried out on days 3 and 7. This clone was seen more than once but under ten times. The antigen is undetermined. The J segment lost 6 bases and the V segment lost 10 bases, leaving 8 bases of the junction unmatched. This CDR3 is 14 amino acids long. Germline V gene sequence: CDR1 SEHNR, CDR2 FQNEAQ (reference sequence). Profiling relied on immunoSEQ multiplex PCR, and the TCRdb table lists in-frame clones only, not all of them. This sample yields tens of thousands of clones, of which approximately 72% are seen a single time; over 15% belongs to the top ten.

This sequence originates from a human donor who had a prior SARS-CoV-2 infection. This sequence joins TRBV7-9 and TRBJ2-1, with 11 bases matching TRBD1. This specimen consisted of CD4+ T cells from PBMCs cultured with HCoV-NL63 spike peptides, obtained before COVID-19 vaccination. The CDR3 region is CATQDRGRGNEQFF. The CDR3 bases are TGTGCCACCCAGGACAGGGGGCGCGGCAATGAGCAGTTCTTC.